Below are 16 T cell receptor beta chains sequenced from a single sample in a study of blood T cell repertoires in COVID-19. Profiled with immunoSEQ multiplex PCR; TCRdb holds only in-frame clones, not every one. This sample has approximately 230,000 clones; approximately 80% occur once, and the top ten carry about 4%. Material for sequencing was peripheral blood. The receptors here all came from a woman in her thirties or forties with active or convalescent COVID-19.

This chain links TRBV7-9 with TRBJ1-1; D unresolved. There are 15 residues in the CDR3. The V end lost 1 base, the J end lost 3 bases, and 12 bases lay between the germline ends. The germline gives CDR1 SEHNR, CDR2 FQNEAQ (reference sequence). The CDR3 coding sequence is TGTGCCAGCAGCTTAGACCCCGGGGAGGACACTGAAGCTTTCTTT. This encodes CASSLDPGEDTEAFF.

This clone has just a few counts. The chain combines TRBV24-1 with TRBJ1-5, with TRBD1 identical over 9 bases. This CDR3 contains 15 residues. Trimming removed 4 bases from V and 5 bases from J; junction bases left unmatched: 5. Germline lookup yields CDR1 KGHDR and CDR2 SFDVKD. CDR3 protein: CATSDATGGDQPQHF. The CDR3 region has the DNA TGTGCCACCAGTGACGCTACAGGGGGCGATCAGCCCCAGCATTTT.

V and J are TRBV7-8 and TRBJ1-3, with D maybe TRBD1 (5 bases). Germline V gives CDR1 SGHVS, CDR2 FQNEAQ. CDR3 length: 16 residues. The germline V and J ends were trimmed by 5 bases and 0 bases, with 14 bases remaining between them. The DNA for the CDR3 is TGTGCCAGCAGCCCCAGCGGGGGATACTCTGGAAACACCATATATTTT. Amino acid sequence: CASSPSGGYSGNTIYF.

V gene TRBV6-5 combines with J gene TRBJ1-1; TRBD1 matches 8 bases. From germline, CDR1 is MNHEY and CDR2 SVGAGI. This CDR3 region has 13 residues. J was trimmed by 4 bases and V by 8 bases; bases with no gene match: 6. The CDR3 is CASDRGSGTEAFF. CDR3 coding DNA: TGTGCCAGCGACAGGGGTTCCGGCACTGAAGCTTTCTTT.

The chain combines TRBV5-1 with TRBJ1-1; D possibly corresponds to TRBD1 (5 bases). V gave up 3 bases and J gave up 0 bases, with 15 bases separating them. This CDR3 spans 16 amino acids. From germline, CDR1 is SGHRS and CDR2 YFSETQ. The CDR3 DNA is TGCGCCAGCAGCTCGGGTCTAAGGGGCCTGAACACTGAAGCTTTCTTT. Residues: CASSSGLRGLNTEAFF.

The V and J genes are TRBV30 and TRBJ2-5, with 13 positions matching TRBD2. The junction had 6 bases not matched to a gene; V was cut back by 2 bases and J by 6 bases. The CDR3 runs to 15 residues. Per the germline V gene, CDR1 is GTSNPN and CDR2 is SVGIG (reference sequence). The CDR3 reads CAWSKTSGGAQTQYF. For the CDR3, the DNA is TGTGCCTGGAGTAAAACTAGCGGGGGGGCTCAGACCCAGTACTTC. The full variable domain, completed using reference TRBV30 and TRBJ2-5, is SQTIHQWPATLVQPVGSPLSLECTVEGTSNPNLYWYRQAAGRGLQLLFYSVGIGQISSEVPQNLSASRPQDRQFILSSKKLLLSDSGFYLCAWSKTSGGAQTQYFGPGTRLLVL.

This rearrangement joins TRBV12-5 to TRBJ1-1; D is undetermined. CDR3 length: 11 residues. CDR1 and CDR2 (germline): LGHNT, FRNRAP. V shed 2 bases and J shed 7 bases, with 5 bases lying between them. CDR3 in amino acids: CASGLRGEAFF. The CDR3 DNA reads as TGTGCTAGTGGTTTGCGGGGTGAAGCTTTCTTT.

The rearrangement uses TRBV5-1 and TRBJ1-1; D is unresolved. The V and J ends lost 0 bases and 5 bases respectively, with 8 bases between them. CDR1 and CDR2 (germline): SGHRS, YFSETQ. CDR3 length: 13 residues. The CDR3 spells CASSLGFGTEAFF. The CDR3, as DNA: TGCGCCAGCAGCTTGGGTTTCGGGACTGAAGCTTTCTTT.

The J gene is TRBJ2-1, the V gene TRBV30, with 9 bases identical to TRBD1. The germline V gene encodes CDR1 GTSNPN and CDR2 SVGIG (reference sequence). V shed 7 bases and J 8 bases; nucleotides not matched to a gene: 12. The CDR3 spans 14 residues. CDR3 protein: CAYAGDRAVDEQFF. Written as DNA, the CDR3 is TGTGCCTATGCAGGGGACAGGGCGGTAGATGAGCAGTTCTTC.

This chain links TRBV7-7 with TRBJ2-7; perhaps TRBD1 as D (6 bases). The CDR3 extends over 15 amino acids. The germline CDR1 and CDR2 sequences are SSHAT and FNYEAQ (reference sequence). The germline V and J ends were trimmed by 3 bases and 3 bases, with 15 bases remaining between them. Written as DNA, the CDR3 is TGTGCCAGCAGCTTTCTGTCCAGGGGTGACTACGAGCAGTACTTC. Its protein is CASSFLSRGDYEQYF.

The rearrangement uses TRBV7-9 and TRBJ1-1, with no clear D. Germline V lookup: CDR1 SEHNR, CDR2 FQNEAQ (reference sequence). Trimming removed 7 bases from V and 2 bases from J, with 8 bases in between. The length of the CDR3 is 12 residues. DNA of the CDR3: TGTGCCAGCATAGGAGGCAACACTGAAGCTTTCTTT. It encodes CASIGGNTEAFF.

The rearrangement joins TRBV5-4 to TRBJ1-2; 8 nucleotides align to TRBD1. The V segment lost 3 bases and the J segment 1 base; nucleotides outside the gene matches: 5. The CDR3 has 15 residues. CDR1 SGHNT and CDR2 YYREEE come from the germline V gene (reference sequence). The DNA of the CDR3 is TGTGCCAGCAGCTGGGGACAGGAGTTTAACTATGGCTACACCTTC. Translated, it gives CASSWGQEFNYGYTF.

The CDR3 bases are TGTGCCAGCAGCTACATCCTCACTAGCCGGCCAGATACGCAGTATTTT. It specifies CASSYILTSRPDTQYF. This chain connects TRBV5-4 to TRBJ2-3; tentatively, D is TRBD2 (6 bases). The CDR3 sequence is 16 residues long. V lost 3 bases and J lost 4, with 18 bases in between. Per the germline V gene, CDR1 is SGHNT and CDR2 is YYREEE (reference sequence).

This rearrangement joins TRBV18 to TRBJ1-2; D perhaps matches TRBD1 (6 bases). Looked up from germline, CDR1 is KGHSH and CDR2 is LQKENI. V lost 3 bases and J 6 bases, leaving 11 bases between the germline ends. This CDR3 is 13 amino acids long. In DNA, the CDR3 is TGTGCCAGCTCACCGATCGCAGGGGATGGCTACACCTTC. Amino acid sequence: CASSPIAGDGYTF.

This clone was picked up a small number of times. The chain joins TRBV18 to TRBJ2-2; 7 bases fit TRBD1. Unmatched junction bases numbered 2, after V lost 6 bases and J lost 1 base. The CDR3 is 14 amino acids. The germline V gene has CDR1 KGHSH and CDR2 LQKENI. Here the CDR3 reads CASSQGVNTGELFF. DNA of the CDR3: TGTGCCAGCTCGCAGGGGGTGAACACCGGGGAGCTGTTTTTT.

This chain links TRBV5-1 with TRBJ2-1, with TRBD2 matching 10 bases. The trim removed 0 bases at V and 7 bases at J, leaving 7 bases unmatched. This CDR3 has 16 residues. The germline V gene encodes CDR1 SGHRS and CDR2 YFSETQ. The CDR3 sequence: CASSLVLAGARNEQFF. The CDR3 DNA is TGCGCCAGCAGCTTGGTTCTAGCGGGGGCGAGGAATGAGCAGTTCTTC.